These T cell receptor beta chains were read from a single sample in a study of blood T cell repertoires in COVID-19. Repertoires were generated with immunoSEQ multiplex PCR, while TCRdb's copy carries only in-frame clones and drops some. Here the sample spans 280,000 or so clones, approximately 85% being singletons. Sample: PBMCs or T cells enriched from blood (not recorded which). The receptors stem from a man younger than 40 who had recovered from COVID-19. The CDR3 runs from the conserved cysteine through the conserved F or W. A D gene is named only where the DNA matches it firmly. Clone size is not always given. Where it is, it says once, few, many or a class for expanded clones.

>.|TRBV5-1|TRBJ2-5|.
TGCGCCAGCAGCTGGGGGGTTGTGGAGACCCAGTACTTC
CASSWGVVETQYF
>TRBD1|TRBV11-2|TRBJ2-1|.
TGTGCCAGCAGCTTCCTGACAGGGCCCTACAATGAGCAGTTCTTC
CASSFLTGPYNEQFF
>TRBD1|TRBV19|TRBJ1-2|.
TGTGCCAGTAGTAGGACAGGATACTATGGCTACACCTTC
CASSRTGYYGYTF
>.|TRBV19|TRBJ1-1|.
TGTGCCAGTAGTATGCCGGGGGGGAACACTGAAGCTTTCTTT
CASSMPGGNTEAFF
>.|TRBV20-1|TRBJ1-1|once
TGCAGTGCGGAGTACACTGAAGCTTTCTTT
CSAEYTEAFF
>.|TRBV11-2|TRBJ1-6|.
TGTGCCAGCAGCTACATTCCGGGGGGCGCCTCCTATAATTCACCCCTCCACTTT
CASSYIPGGASYNSPLHF
>.|TRBV7-2|TRBJ2-3|.
TGTGCCAGCAGCTTACGGCCTTTCGTGCAGGGCGAGACGCAGTATTTT
CASSLRPFVQGETQYF
>.|TRBV12-3/TRBV12-4|TRBJ2-7|.
TGTGCCAGCAGTGTCAGTCAAGAGCAGTACTTC
CASSVSQEQYF
>.|TRBV9|TRBJ2-2|once
TGTGCCAGCAGCGTAGTGGGGGCCCATCACACCGGGGAGCTGTTTTTT
CASSVVGAHHTGELFF
>TRBD1|TRBV19|TRBJ1-2|once
TGTGCCAGTAGTATCCTGACAGGGGGCGATGGCTACACCTTC
CASSILTGGDGYTF
>.|TRBV6-5|TRBJ1-2|once
TGTGCCAGCAGTTCCTCTAGCGGTGGGTATGGCTACACCTTC
CASSSSSGGYGYTF
>.|TRBV5-4|TRBJ1-3|.
TGTGCCAGCAGCCCTTCCGGGTGGAGCTCTGGAAACACCATATATTTT
CASSPSGWSSGNTIYF
>.|TRBV18|TRBJ2-7|.
TGTGCCAGCTCACCGGCACCCGGGTCCTACGAGCAGTACTTC
CASSPAPGSYEQYF
>.|TRBV24-1|TRBJ1-5|once
TGTGCCACTCAGGGGATTCTTGGCAATCAGCCCCAGCATTTT
CATQGILGNQPQHF
>TRBD1|TRBV6-5|TRBJ2-3|.
TGTGCCAGCAGTTACGGCGGGACAGGGGTTGGGGATACGCAGTATTTT
CASSYGGTGVGDTQYF
>.|TRBV2|TRBJ2-7|few
TGTGCCAGCAGTGAAGCCAACAGTGGGAGGCAGTACTTC
CASSEANSGRQYF
>.|TRBV6-5|TRBJ2-7|.
TGTGCCAGCAGACGCGGACACGGCTACGAGCAGTACTTC
CASRRGHGYEQYF
>TRBD1|TRBV4-2|TRBJ2-7|few
TGTGCCAGCAGCCAGGGGACAGGGGGCCGGGAGCAGTACTTC
CASSQGTGGREQYF
>.|TRBV6-1|TRBJ1-6|.
TGTGCCAGCAGTGAAGGGCGGGGATCCTATAATTCACCCCTCCACTTT
CASSEGRGSYNSPLHF
>.|TRBV5-5|TRBJ1-3|.
TGTGCCAGCAGCTTGATAGACAGTGTTGGAAACACCATATATTTT
CASSLIDSVGNTIYF
>.|TRBV19|TRBJ1-2|.
TGTGCCAGTAGCCTAACACCTGACAAGACCTATGGCTACACCTTC
CASSLTPDKTYGYTF
>TRBD1|TRBV3-1/TRBV3-2|TRBJ1-6|.
TGTGCCAGCAGCCTCGTTACTATTTCCGGGACAGGGTATAATTCACCCCTCCACTTT
CASSLVTISGTGYNSPLHF
>.|TRBV3-1/TRBV3-2|TRBJ1-2|.
TGTGCCAGCAGCCAAGTATCCGGGTTGGGAGGGAGGATCTATGGCTACACCTTC
CASSQVSGLGGRIYGYTF
>TRBD1|TRBV13|TRBJ2-2|many
TGTGCCAGCAGCTCCACCGGGACAGGAGTTTACACCGGGGAGCTGTTTTTT
CASSSTGTGVYTGELFF
>.|TRBV10-3|TRBJ1-1|.
TGTGCCGTACGCTCGGGGTTGAACACTGAAGCTTTCTTT
CAVRSGLNTEAFF
>.|TRBV21-1|TRBJ2-3|.
TGTGCCAGCAGTAGTGGACTAGCGGGGGGAAATACGCAGTATTTT
CASSSGLAGGNTQYF
>.|TRBV5-6|TRBJ1-5|few
TGTGCCAGCAGCCCTTTCGGGGGGAGCAATCAGCCCCAGCATTTT
CASSPFGGSNQPQHF
>TRBD1|TRBV5-1|TRBJ2-1|.
TGCGCCAGCAGCTTTCTGAGGCCGGGACAGAGTTATAAGGCTGAGCAGTTCTTC
CASSFLRPGQSYKAEQFF
>.|TRBV19|TRBJ1-2|.
TGTGCCAGTAGTAGAAGGGGGAACTATGGCTACACCTTC
CASSRRGNYGYTF
>.|TRBV6-5|TRBJ2-2|.
TGTGCCAGCGAGGGTTACACCGGGGAGCTGTTTTTT
CASEGYTGELFF
>.|TRBV5-8|TRBJ1-2|.
TGTGCCAGCAGCTTCCTAACAGAATATATTAACTATGGCTACACCTTC
CASSFLTEYINYGYTF
>TRBD1|TRBV10-1|TRBJ2-3|.
TGCGCCAGCAGTGAGTCGATGCCGGTGCAGGGGGCGTCAGATACGCAGTATTTT
CASSESMPVQGASDTQYF
>.|TRBV3-1/TRBV3-2|TRBJ1-1|.
TGTGCCACCAAACCGGGGAACACTGAAGCTTTCTTT
CATKPGNTEAFF
>.|TRBV10-1|TRBJ2-7|.
TGCGCCAGCAGTGAAAGTTCCAGCTACGAGCAGTACTTC
CASSESSSYEQYF
>TRBD1|TRBV12-5|TRBJ1-3|few
TGTGCTAGTGGTTTGGTACGAAGGGACAGGCCCGCCAACACCATATATTTT
CASGLVRRDRPANTIYF
>TRBD1|TRBV9|TRBJ2-4|.
TGTGCCAGCAGCGTCGGACAGGGGTTGACAAAAAACATTCAGTACTTC
CASSVGQGLTKNIQYF
>.|TRBV6-5|TRBJ2-1|.
TGTGCCAGCAGCCCGAGGGAAGGGTTCTACAATGAGCAGTTCTTC
CASSPREGFYNEQFF
>.|TRBV21-1|TRBJ2-7|.
TGTGCCAGCAGGGAAGCGGGGGAGTACTACGAGCAGTACTTC
CASREAGEYYEQYF
>.|TRBV5-1|TRBJ2-3|few
TGCGCCAGCAGCTCTCAACCCCGGGATACGCAGTATTTT
CASSSQPRDTQYF
>.|TRBV5-1|TRBJ2-3|.
TGCGCCAGCAGCCCCACCCCGCAGGATACGCAGTATTTT
CASSPTPQDTQYF
>.|TRBV3-1/TRBV3-2|TRBJ1-4|.
TGTGCCAGCAGCCAAGATGGTCCGGGAGGAGCTGAAAAACTGTTTTTT
CASSQDGPGGAEKLFF